A selection of T cell receptor beta chains follows, all from one sample in a study of glioma-infiltrating T cells after dendritic cell vaccination. Assay used: immunoSEQ multiplex PCR; TCRdb lists only in-frame clones, some missing. The sample shows fewer than 90,000 clones, over 80% of them seen only once. This specimen consisted of blood, obtained after dendritic cell vaccination. The receptors were gathered from a human donor with glioblastoma. The CDR3 runs from the conserved cysteine through the conserved F or W. A D gene is named only where the DNA matches it firmly. The size entry is marked missing in some rows and otherwise reads once, few, many or a size class.

j_call d_call v_call clone_size cdr3_nt cdr3_aa
TRBJ1-1 TRBD1 TRBV5-1 NA TGCGCCAGCAGCTTGGTTGGACAGGGGCGTGAAGCTTTCTTT CASSLVGQGREAFF
TRBJ2-3 NA TRBV7-9 NA TGTGCCAGCAGCGGACTGGCGGGGGCGTCAGATACGCAGTATTTT CASSGLAGASDTQYF
TRBJ2-5 TRBD2 TRBV6-5 NA TGTGCCAGCAGTTACGCCGGGGGGGCCCAAGAGACCCAGTACTTC CASSYAGGAQETQYF
TRBJ2-7 TRBD1 TRBV6-1 NA TGTGCCAGCAGTGAACGACAGGGAAACTTCTACGAGCAGTACTTC CASSERQGNFYEQYF
TRBJ2-1 NA TRBV7-3 NA TGTGCCAGCAGCTTAAATGGGCAGTCGGTCCAGTTCTTC CASSLNGQSVQFF
TRBJ2-1 NA TRBV18 NA TGTGCCAGCTCACGGGGACACAACAATGAGCAGTTCTTC CASSRGHNNEQFF
TRBJ2-6 TRBD1 TRBV19 NA TGTGCCAGTACCCTAAACCTTGGACAGGATCTATCTGGGGCCAACGTCCTGACTTTC CASTLNLGQDLSGANVLTF
TRBJ1-6 NA TRBV7-2 NA TGTGCCAGCAGCTTGGACAGCTCCATCTCCTATAATTCACCCCTCCACTTT CASSLDSSISYNSPLHF
TRBJ1-1 TRBD1 TRBV5-5 once TGTGCCAGCAGACCAACAGGGGTGAACACTGAAGCTTTCTTT CASRPTGVNTEAFF
TRBJ2-7 TRBD1 TRBV2 NA TGTGCCAGCAGCCCGCGAACCGGGACAGGGGCAACCTACGAGCAGTACTTC CASSPRTGTGATYEQYF